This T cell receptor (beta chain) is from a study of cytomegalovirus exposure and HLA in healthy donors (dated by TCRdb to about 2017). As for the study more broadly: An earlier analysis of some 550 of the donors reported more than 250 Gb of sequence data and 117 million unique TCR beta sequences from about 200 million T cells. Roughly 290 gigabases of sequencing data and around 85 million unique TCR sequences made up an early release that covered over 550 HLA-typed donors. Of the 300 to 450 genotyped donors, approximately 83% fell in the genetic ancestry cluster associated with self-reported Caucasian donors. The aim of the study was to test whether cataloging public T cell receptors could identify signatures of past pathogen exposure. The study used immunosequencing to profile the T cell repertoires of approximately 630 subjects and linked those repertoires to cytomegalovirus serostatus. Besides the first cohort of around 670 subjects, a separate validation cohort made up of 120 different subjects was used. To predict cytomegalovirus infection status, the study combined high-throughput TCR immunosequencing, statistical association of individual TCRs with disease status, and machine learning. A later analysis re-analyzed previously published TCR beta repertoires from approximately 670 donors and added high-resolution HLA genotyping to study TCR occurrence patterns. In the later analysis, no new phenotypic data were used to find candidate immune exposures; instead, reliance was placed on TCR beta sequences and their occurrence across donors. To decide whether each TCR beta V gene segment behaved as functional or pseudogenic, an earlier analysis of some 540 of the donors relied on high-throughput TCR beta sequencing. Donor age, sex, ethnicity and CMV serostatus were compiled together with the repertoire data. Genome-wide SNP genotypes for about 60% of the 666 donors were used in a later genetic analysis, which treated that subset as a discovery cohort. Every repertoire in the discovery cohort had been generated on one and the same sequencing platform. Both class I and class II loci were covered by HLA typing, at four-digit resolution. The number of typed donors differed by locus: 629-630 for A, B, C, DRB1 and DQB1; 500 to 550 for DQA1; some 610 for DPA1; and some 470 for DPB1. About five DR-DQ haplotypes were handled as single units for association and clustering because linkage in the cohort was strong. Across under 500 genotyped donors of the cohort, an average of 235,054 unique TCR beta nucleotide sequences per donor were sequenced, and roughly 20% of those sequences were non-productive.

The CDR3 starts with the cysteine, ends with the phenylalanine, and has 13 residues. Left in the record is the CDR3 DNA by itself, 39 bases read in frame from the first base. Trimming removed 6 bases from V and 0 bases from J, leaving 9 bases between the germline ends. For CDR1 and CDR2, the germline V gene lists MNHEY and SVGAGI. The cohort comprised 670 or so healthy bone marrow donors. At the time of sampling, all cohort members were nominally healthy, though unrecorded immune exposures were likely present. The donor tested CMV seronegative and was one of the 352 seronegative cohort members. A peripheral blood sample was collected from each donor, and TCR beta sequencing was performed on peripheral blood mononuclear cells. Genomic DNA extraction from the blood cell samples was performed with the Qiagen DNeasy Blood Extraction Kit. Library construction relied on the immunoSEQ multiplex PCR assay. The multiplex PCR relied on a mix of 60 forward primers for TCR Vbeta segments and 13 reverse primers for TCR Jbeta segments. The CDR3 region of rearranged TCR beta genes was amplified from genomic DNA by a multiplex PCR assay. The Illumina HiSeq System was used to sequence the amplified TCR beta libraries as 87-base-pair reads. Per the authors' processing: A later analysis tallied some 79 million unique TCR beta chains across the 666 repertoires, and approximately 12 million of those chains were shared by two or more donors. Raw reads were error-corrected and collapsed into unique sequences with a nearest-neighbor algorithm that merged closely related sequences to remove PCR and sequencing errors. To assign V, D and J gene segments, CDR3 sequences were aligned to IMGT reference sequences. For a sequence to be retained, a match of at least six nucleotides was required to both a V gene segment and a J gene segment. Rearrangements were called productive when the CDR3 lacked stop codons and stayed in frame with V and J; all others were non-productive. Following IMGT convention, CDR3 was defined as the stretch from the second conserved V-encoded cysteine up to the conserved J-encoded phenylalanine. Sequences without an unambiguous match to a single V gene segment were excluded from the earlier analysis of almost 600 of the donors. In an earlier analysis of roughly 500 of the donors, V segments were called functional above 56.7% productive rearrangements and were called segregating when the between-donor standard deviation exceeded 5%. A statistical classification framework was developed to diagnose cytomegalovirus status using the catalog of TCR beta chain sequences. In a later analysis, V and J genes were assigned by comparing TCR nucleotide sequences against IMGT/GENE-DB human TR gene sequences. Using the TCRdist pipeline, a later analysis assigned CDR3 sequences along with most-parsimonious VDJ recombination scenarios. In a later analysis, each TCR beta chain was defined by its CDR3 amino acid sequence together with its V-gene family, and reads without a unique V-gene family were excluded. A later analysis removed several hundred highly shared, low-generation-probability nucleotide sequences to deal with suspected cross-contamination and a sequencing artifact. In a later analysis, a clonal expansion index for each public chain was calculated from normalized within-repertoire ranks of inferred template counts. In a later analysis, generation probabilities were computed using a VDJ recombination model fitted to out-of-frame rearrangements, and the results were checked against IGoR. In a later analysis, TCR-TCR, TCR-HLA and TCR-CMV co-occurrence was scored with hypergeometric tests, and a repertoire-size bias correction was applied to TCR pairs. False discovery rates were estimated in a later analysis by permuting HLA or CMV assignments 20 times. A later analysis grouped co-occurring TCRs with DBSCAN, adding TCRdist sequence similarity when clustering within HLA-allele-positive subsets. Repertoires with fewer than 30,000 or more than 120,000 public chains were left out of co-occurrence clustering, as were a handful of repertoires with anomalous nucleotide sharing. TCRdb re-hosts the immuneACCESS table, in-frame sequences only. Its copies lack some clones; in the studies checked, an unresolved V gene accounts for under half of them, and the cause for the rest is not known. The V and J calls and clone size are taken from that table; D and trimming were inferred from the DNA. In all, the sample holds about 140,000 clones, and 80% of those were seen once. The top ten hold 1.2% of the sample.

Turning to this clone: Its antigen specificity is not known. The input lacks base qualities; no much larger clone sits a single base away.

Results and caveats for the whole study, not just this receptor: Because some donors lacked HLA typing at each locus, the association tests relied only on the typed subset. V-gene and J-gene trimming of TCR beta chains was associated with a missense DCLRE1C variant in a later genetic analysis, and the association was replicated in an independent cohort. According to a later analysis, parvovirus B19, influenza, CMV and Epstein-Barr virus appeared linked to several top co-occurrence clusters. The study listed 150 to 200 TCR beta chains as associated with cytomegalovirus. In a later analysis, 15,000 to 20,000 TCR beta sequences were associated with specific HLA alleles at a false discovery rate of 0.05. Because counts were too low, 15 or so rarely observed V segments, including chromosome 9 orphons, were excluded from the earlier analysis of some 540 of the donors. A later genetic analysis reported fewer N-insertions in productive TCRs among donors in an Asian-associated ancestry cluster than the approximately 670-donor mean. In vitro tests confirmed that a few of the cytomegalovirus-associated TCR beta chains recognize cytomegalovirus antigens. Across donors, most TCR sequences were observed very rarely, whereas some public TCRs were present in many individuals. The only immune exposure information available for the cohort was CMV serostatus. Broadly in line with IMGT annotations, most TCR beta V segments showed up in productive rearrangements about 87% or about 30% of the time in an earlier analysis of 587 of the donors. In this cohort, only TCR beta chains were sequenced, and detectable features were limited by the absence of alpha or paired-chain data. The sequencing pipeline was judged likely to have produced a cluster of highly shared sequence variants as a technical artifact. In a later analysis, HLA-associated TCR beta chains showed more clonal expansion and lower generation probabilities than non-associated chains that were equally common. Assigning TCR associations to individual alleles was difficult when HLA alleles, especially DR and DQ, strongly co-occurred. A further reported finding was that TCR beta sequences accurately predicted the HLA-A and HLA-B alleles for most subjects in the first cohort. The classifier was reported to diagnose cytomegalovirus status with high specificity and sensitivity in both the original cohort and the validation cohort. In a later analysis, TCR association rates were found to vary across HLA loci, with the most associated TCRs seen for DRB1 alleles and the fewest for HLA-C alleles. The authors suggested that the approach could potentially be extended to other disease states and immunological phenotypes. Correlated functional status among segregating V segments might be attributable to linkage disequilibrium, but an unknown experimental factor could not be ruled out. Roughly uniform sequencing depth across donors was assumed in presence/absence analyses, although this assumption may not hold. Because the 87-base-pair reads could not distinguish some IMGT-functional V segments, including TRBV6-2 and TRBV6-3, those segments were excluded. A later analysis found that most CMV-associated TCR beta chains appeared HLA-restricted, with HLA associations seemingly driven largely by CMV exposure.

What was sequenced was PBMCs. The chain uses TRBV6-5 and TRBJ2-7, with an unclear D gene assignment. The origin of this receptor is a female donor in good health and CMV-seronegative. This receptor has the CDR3 CASRSAISYEQYF. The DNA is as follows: TGTGCCAGCAGGTCAGCGATCTCCTACGAGCAGTACTTC.